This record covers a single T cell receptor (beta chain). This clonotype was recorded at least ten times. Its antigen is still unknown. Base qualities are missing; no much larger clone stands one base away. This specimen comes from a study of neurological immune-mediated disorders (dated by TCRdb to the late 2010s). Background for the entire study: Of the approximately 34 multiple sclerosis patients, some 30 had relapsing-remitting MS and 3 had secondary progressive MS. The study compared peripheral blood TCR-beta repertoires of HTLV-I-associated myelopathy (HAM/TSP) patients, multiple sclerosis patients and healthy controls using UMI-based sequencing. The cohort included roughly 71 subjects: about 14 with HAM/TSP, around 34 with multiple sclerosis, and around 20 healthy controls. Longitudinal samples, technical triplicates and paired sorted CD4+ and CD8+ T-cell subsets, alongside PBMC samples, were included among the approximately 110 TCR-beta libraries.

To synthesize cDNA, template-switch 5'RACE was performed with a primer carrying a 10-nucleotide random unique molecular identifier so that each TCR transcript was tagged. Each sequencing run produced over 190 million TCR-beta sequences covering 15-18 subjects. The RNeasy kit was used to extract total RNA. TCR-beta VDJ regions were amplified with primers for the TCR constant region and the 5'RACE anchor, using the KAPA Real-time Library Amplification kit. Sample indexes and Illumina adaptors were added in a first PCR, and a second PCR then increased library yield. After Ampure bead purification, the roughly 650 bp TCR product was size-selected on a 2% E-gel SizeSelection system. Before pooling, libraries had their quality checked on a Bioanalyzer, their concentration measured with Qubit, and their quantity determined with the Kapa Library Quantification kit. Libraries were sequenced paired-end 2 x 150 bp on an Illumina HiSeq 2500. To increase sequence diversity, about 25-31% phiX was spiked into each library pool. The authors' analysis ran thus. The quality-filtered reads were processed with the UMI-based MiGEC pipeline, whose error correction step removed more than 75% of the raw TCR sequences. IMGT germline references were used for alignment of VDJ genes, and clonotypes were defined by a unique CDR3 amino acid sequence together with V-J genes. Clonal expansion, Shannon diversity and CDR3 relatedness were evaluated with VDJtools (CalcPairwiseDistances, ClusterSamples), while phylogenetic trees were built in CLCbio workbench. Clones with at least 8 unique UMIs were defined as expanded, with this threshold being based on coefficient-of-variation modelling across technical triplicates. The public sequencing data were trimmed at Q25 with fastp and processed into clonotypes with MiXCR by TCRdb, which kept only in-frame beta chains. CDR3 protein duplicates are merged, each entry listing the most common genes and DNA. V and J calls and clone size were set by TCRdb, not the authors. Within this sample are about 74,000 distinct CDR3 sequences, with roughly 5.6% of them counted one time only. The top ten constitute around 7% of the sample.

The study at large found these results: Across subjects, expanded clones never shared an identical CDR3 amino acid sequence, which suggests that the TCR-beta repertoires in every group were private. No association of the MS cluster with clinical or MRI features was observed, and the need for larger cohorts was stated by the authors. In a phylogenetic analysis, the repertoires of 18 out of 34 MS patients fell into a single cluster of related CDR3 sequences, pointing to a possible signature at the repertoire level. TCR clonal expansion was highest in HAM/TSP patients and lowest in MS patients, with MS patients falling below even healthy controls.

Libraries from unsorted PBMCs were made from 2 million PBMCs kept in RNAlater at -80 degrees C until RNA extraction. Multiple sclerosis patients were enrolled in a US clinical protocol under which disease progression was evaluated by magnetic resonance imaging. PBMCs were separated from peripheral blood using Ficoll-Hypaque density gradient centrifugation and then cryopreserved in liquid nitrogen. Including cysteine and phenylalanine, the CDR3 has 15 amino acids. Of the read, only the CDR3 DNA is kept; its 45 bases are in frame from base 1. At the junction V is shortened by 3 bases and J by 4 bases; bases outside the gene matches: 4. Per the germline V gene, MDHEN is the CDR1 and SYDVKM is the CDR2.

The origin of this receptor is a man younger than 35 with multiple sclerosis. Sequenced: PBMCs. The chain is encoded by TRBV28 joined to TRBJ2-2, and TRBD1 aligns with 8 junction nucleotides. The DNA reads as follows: TGTGCCAGCAGTTTTATCCAGGGGGCCACCGGGGAGCTGTTTTTT. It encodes CASSFIQGATGELFF.